This paragraph covers one TCR beta chain sequence. While infection was still active, Seattle patients were enrolled and then followed longitudinally. These data are taken from a study of blood T cell repertoires in COVID-19. Background on the study: Both acute and convalescent COVID-19 samples were obtained from the United States, Italy and Spain. The cDNA or gDNA used as material had been derived from T cells, B-cell-depleted T cells, or PBMCs.

This CDR3 region has 17 residues. V dropped 4 bases and J dropped 3 bases, with 22 bases sitting between them. Germline V lookup: CDR1 MNHEY, CDR2 SMNVEV (reference sequence). In the authors' workflow: Estimates of nucleated cell counts were drawn from the amplification of reference gene primers. Assay used: immunoSEQ multiplex PCR; TCRdb lists only in-frame clones, some missing. Clone size and V and J calls were adopted from that table, with D and trimming inferred from the DNA. Of about 150,000 clones detected, around four fifths appear once; the ten largest clones hold about 8.8%. The gene calls are TRBV27 and TRBJ2-7, with D tentatively TRBD2 (6 bases). The clonotype comes from a woman of 80 years or more with COVID-19, enrolled during active disease. Sequenced material: peripheral blood. The CDR3: CASSSLLVGSGIYEQYF. CDR3 in DNA: TGTGCCAGCAGTTCCCTTTTGGTCGGGAGTGGGATCTACGAGCAGTACTTC.